What follows are 18 T cell receptor beta chains derived from one specimen sequenced in a study of CD8 T cells in ankylosing spondylitis. TCRdb itself ran the 5' RACE reads through MiXCR, one entry per CDR3 protein. The table includes 250,000 to 350,000 distinct CDR3 sequences, 20% detected once. The sequencing sample was made of blood, either unsorted or a sorted T cell fraction (not recorded which). Receptors were obtained from a female donor with ankylosing spondylitis or in good health (not recorded which).

This clonotype was recorded at least ten times. The chain has TRBV12-3 or TRBV12-4 and TRBJ2-1; D not resolved. The CDR3 extends over 14 amino acids. Trimming took 2 bases from V and 0 from J, leaving 5 bases between them. The CDR3 DNA is TGTGCCAGCAGTTTATCCAGCTCCTACAATGAGCAGTTCTTC. This translates into CASSLSSSYNEQFF.

CDR3 amino acids: CASSYQYSSYNSPLHF. For the CDR3, the DNA is TGTGCCAGCAGTTACCAGTATAGCTCCTATAATTCACCCCTCCACTTT. V is TRBV6-5 and J is TRBJ1-6; the D is unclear. The CDR3 is 16 amino acids. V was clipped by 2 bases and J by 0 bases, with 8 bases between them. Per the germline V gene, CDR1 is MNHEY and CDR2 is SVGAGI.

This clonotype was counted many times. The chain carries TRBV20-1 and TRBJ1-4, with 10 positions matching TRBD1. The V segment lost 0 bases and the J segment 8 bases; nucleotides outside the gene matches: 6. CDR1 and CDR2 from the germline V gene are DFQATT and SNEGSKA (reference sequence). The CDR3 extends over 15 amino acids. The CDR3 is CSAREPTGGLEKLFF. CDR3 DNA: TGCAGTGCTAGAGAACCGACAGGGGGCCTAGAAAAACTGTTTTTT.

This clonotype was detected many times. The V gene is TRBV2, the J gene TRBJ1-1; D is undetermined. The germline V gene has CDR1 SNHLY and CDR2 FYNNEI. CDR3 size: 13 residues. Trimming pared 10 bases from V and 0 bases from J, leaving 12 bases between. The CDR3 coding sequence is TGTGCCACCTTGGAAACGTTGAACACTGAAGCTTTCTTT. This gives the protein CATLETLNTEAFF.

This rearrangement joins TRBV27 to TRBJ2-7; D might be TRBD2 (6 bases). Germline loops: CDR1 MNHEY, CDR2 SMNVEV (reference sequence). Trimming stripped 6 bases from V and 2 bases from J, with 11 bases between. The length of the CDR3 is 13 residues. The CDR3 nucleotides are TGTGCCAGCAGCCCCGGGAGCGCCTACGAGCAGTACTTC. Residues: CASSPGSAYEQYF.

The gene calls are TRBV20-1 and TRBJ2-1; TRBD2 might be the D (6 bases). The CDR3 contains 13 residues. Germline CDR1 is DFQATT and CDR2 is SNEGSKA (reference sequence). The V gene lost 3 bases and the J gene lost 4 bases, with 10 bases spanning the gap. The CDR3 here is CSASGRWYNEQFF. The CDR3 DNA follows: TGCAGTGCTAGCGGGAGATGGTACAATGAGCAGTTCTTC.

This chain connects TRBV20-1 to TRBJ1-5; no clear D. The CDR3 has 13 amino acids. Trimming removed 2 bases from V and 4 bases from J, with 9 bases in between. Germline V gene data show CDR1 as DFQATT and CDR2 as SNEGSKA (reference sequence). As DNA, the CDR3 is TGCAGTGCTAGACGCCAGTTGAATCAGCCCCAGCATTTT. Its protein product is CSARRQLNQPQHF.

The chain recombines TRBV20-1 with TRBJ1-1; no firm D call. V lost 3 bases and J 0 bases, leaving 11 bases between the germline ends. The CDR3 is 14 amino acids. Germline values: CDR1 DFQATT, CDR2 SNEGSKA (reference sequence). The CDR3 nucleotides read TGCAGTGCTAGGGACGGAAGAATGAACACTGAAGCTTTCTTT. It is translated as CSARDGRMNTEAFF.

There are many counts of this clonotype. This sequence joins TRBV10-3 and TRBJ1-1; TRBD1 might be the D (5 bases). Trimming pared 6 bases from V and 3 bases from J, leaving 20 bases between. This CDR3 contains 16 residues. From germline, CDR1 is ENHRY and CDR2 SYGVKD. The CDR3 DNA reads TGTGCCATCAGCTACGGGGGAAATGGGGTCGACACTGAAGCTTTCTTT. Translation: CAISYGGNGVDTEAFF.

This clonotype has ten or more counts. The rearrangement links TRBV5-1 to TRBJ2-3; D is unclear. Trimming pared 3 bases from V and 6 bases from J, leaving 11 bases between. Germline CDR1 is SGHRS and CDR2 is YFSETQ. The CDR3 runs to 13 residues. CDR3 residues: CASSSELADTQYF. CDR3 sequence (DNA): TGCGCCAGCAGCTCCGAACTTGCGGATACGCAGTATTTT.

This clonotype occurred many times. Likely a read error: the CDR3 ends without its conserved phenylalanine or tryptophan. The chain is built from TRBV4-3 and TRBJ2-2; the D gene could be TRBD1 or TRBD2 (6 bases each). The germline V gene encodes CDR1 LGHNA and CDR2 YSLEER. Trimming removed 2 bases at V and 2 bases at J, with 15 bases between. The CDR3 contains 17 residues. CDR3 amino acids: CASSQRSRGANTGELFC. The CDR3, as DNA: TGCGCCAGCAGCCAAAGGTCTAGGGGGGCAAACACCGGGGAGCTGTTTTGT.

This clonotype was seen a handful of times. The V and J genes are TRBV11-1 and TRBJ2-1, with TRBD2 identical over 11 bases. The CDR3 is 19 residues long. Per the germline V gene, CDR1 is SGHAT and CDR2 is FQDESV (reference sequence). Trimming at V came to 4 bases and at J to 4 bases, leaving 15 bases not matched to a gene. CDR3 sequence reads: CASSWGKTSGRGWYNEQFF. CDR3 sequence (DNA): TGTGCCAGCAGCTGGGGGAAAACTAGCGGGAGAGGTTGGTACAATGAGCAGTTCTTC.

The V and J genes are TRBV2 and TRBJ1-3, with no clear D. The CDR3 loop spans 13 amino acids. Germline CDR1 is SNHLY and CDR2 is FYNNEI. Trimming left V 6 bases short and J 2 bases short, with 8 bases between. CDR3 sequence reads: CASRSRAGNTIYF. DNA of the CDR3: TGTGCCAGCAGGTCCAGAGCTGGAAACACCATATATTTT.

The chain employs TRBV10-3 and TRBJ2-1, with 12 nucleotides matching TRBD2. The CDR3 spans 16 residues. Germline V lookup: CDR1 ENHRY, CDR2 SYGVKD. V was clipped by 6 bases and J by 8 bases; unmatched bases: 11. The CDR3 DNA is TGTGCCATCAGGGGGGTGGCTAGCGGGAGGGTAGATGAGCAGTTCTTC. Protein product: CAIRGVASGRVDEQFF.

The rearrangement uses TRBV7-6 and TRBJ1-4; D not certain. The CDR3 totals 13 residues. CDR1 and CDR2 (germline): SGHVS, FNYEAQ. The V end lost 9 bases, the J end lost 5 bases, and 13 bases lay between the germline ends. The CDR3 here is CARWQVKNEKLFF. The CDR3 region has the DNA TGTGCCAGATGGCAGGTTAAAAATGAAAAACTGTTTTTT.

This clonotype has only a few counts. This chain connects TRBV20-1 to TRBJ2-1, with D perhaps matching TRBD2 (5 bases). This CDR3 spans 12 amino acids. The V gene's germline CDR1 is DFQATT and CDR2 SNEGSKA (reference sequence). The V end lost 6 bases, the J end lost 10 bases, and 16 bases lay between the germline ends. CDR3 in DNA: TGCAGTGCCACGCCCCTAGCTAGCGAGCAGTTCTTC. As protein: CSATPLASEQFF.

This clonotype was seen repeatedly, ten times or more. V and J are TRBV6-4 and TRBJ2-7, with 8 nucleotides matching TRBD2. The CDR3 is made up of 13 amino acids. Trimming at V came to 7 bases and at J to 2 bases, leaving 4 bases not matched to a gene. In germline, CDR1 is MRHNA, CDR2 SNTAGT. The CDR3 DNA is TGTGCCAGCACCCGGGGACTAGCCTACGAGCAGTACTTC. Amino acids: CASTRGLAYEQYF.

This chain uses TRBV20-1 with TRBJ2-3; D ambiguous. In germline, CDR1 is DFQATT, CDR2 SNEGSKA (reference sequence). This CDR3 has 12 amino acids. V was clipped by 7 bases and J by 4 bases, with 12 bases between them. The CDR3 reads CSVILGSDTQYF. The CDR3 DNA is TGCAGTGTCATTCTAGGGTCAGATACGCAGTATTTT.